The 8 T cell receptor beta chains reported below all come from one sample, sequenced in a study of yellow fever vaccine responses in identical twins. MiXCR, run by TCRdb on the RT-PCR reads, gives a single entry per CDR3 protein. The table shows nearly 3,500 distinct CDR3 sequences, with over 65% occurring only once. The sample was T cells from blood (PBMCs), unsorted or a sorted subset (not recorded which), taken before or after yellow fever vaccination (not recorded which). The source of these receptors is a woman younger than 35 who received the yellow fever vaccine.

There are a few counts of this clonotype. V gene TRBV5-4 combines with J gene TRBJ1-1, with D hard to call. V dropped 2 bases and J dropped 1 base, with 12 bases sitting between them. Germline V gene data show CDR1 as SGHNT and CDR2 as YYREEE (reference sequence). This CDR3 is 15 amino acids long. Written as DNA, the CDR3 is TGTGCCAGCAGCTTTGCCACGCGACGGAACACTGAAGCTTTCTTT. It encodes CASSFATRRNTEAFF. The whole variable domain, filled in from reference TRBV5-4 and TRBJ1-1, reads ETGVTQSPTHLIKTRGQQVTLRCSSQSGHNTVSWYQQALGQGPQFIFQYYREEENGRGNFPPRFSGLQFPNYSSELNVNALELDDSALYLCASSFATRRNTEAFFGQGTRLTVV.

V is TRBV5-1 and J is TRBJ2-7, with D tentatively TRBD1 (5 bases). Germline V lookup: CDR1 SGHRS, CDR2 YFSETQ. This CDR3 is 15 amino acids long. The ends were cut back, 4 bases at V and 0 bases at J, with 14 bases in the middle. In nucleotides, the CDR3 is TGCGCCAGCAGCCTGTCCGGCAGGGTCTCCTACGAGCAGTACTTC. As protein: CASSLSGRVSYEQYF.

The chain couples TRBV6-6 to TRBJ2-3, with 9 bases fitting TRBD2. J lost 0 bases, V lost 6 bases, and 4 bases had no gene match. The CDR3 has 15 residues. Germline values: CDR1 MNHNY, CDR2 SVGAGI (reference sequence). The CDR3 DNA is TGTGCCAGCAGACCTAGCGGGGTGAGCACAGATACGCAGTATTTT. Residues: CASRPSGVSTDTQYF.

The V and J genes are TRBV6-5 and TRBJ2-7; TRBD1 agrees at 7 bases. Germline V gives CDR1 MNHEY, CDR2 SVGAGI. The length of the CDR3 is 15 residues. The junction had 3 bases not matched to a gene; V was cut back by 1 base and J by 0 bases. The CDR3 nucleotides are TGTGCCAGCAGTTACTTGACAGGGACCTCCTACGAGCAGTACTTC. This translates into CASSYLTGTSYEQYF.

The chain carries TRBV29-1 and TRBJ1-2, with D maybe TRBD1 (5 bases). Germline CDR1 SQVTM, CDR2 ANQGSEA. V gave up 8 bases and J gave up 5 bases, with 27 bases separating them. The length of the CDR3 is 16 residues. The DNA of the CDR3 is TGCAGCTCGGGGGGTGCGTTAGAGGGGATAGGATATGGCTACACCTTC. Its translation is CSSGGALEGIGYGYTF.

This clonotype was seen only once. The chain has TRBV29-1 and TRBJ1-4; 7 bases agree with TRBD1. Per the germline V gene, CDR1 is SQVTM and CDR2 is ANQGSEA. V lost 8 bases to trimming and J lost 3 bases; unmatched junction nucleotides: 6. This CDR3 is built from 13 residues. The CDR3 loop is CSSRDSPNEKLFF. The CDR3, as DNA: TGCAGCTCCCGGGACAGCCCTAATGAAAAACTGTTTTTT.

The chain employs TRBV20-1 and TRBJ2-3; D remains unclear. The germline V gene encodes CDR1 DFQATT and CDR2 SNEGSKA (reference sequence). V shed 4 bases and J shed 2 bases, with 1 base lying between them. The CDR3 is made up of 10 amino acids. The DNA for the CDR3 is TGCAGTGCTACCACAGATACGCAGTATTTT. Encoded protein: CSATTDTQYF.

This chain joins TRBV5-1 and TRBJ2-2; D remains unclear. This CDR3 is 13 amino acids long. V dropped 1 base and J dropped 5 bases, with 6 bases sitting between them. The V gene's germline CDR1 is SGHRS and CDR2 YFSETQ. The CDR3 is CASSLLGTGELFF. Written as DNA, the CDR3 is TGCGCCAGCAGCTTGCTTGGGACCGGGGAGCTGTTTTTT.